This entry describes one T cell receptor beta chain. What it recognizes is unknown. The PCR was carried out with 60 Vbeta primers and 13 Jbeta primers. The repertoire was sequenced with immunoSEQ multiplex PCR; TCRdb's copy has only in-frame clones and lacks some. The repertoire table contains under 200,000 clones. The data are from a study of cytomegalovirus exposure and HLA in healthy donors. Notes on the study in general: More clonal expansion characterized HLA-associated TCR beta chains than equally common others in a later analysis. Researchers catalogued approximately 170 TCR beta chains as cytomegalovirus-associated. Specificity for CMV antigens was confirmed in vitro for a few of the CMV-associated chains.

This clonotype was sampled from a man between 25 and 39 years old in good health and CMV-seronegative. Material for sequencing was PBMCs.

CDR3 in DNA: TGTGCCAGCAGCCCGGATCTCGACTACAACTACGAGCAGTACTTC. It yields the protein CASSPDLDYNYEQYF. The V gene is TRBV5-4, the J gene TRBJ2-7; D may be TRBD2 (5 bases). Germline V gene lookup returns CDR1 SGHNT and CDR2 YYREEE (reference sequence). V was clipped by 4 bases and J by 3 bases, with 17 bases between them. This CDR3 has 15 residues. Supplemented by reference TRBV5-4 and TRBJ2-7, the full variable domain reads ETGVTQSPTHLIKTRGQQVTLRCSSQSGHNTVSWYQQALGQGPQFIFQYYREEENGRGNFPPRFSGLQFPNYSSELNVNALELDDSALYLCASSPDLDYNYEQYFGPGTRLTVT.